This entry concerns a single T cell receptor (beta chain). This specimen belongs to a study of cytomegalovirus exposure and HLA in healthy donors. With 60 Vbeta and 13 Jbeta primers, the PCR was carried out. Libraries were prepared by immunoSEQ multiplex PCR; TCRdb keeps only in-frame clonotypes and omits some of them. The sample carries 95,000 to 100,000 clones, 65% to 80% recorded once. Germline-derived CDR1 and CDR2 are KGHSH and LQKENI. V shed 6 bases and J shed 3 bases, with 23 bases lying between them. The length of the CDR3 is 18 residues. The genes are TRBV18 and TRBJ2-2; tentatively, D is TRBD2 (7 bases). Sequencing used PBMCs. The origin of this receptor is a woman in her 40s in good health and CMV-seronegative. CDR3 sequence (DNA): TGTGCCAGCTCCCCGGACAGCGCGGGACTAACTTACACCGGGGAGCTGTTTTTT. This gives the protein CASSPDSAGLTYTGELFF.